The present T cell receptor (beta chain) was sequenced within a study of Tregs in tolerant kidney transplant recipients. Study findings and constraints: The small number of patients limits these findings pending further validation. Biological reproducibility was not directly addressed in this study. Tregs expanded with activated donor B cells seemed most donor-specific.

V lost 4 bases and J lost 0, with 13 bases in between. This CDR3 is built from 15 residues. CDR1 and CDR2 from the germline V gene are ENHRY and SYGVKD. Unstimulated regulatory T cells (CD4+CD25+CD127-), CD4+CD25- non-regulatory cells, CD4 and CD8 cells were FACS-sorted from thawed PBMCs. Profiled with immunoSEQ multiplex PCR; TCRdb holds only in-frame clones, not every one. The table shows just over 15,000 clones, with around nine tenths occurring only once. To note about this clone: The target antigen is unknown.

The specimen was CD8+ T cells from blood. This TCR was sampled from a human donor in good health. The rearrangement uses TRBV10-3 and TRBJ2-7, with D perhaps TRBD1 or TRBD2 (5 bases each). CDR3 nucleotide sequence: TGTGCCATCAGTGCAAGCCTTGGGACCTCCTACGAGCAGTACTTC. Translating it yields CAISASLGTSYEQYF.